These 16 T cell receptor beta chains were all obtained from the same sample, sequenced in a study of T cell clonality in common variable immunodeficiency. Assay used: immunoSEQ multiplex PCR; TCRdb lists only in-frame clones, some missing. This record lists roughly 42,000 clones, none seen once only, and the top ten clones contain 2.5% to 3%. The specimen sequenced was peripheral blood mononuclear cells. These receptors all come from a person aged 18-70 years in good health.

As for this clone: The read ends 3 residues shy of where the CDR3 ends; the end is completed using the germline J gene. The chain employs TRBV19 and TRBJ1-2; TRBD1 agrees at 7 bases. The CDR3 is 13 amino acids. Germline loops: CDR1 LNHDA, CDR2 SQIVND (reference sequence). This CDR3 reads CASSINRGYDYTF. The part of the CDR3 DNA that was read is TGTGCCAGTAGTATAAACAGGGGCTACGAC.

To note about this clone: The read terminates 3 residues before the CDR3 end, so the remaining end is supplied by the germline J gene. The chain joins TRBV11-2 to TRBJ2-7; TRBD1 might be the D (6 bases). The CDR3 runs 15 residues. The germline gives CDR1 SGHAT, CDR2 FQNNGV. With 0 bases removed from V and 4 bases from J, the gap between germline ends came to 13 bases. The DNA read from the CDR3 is TGTGCCAGCAGCTTAGAGGGGGCACTGGGGTACGAG. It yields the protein CASSLEGALGYE. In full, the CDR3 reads CASSLEGALGYEQYF.

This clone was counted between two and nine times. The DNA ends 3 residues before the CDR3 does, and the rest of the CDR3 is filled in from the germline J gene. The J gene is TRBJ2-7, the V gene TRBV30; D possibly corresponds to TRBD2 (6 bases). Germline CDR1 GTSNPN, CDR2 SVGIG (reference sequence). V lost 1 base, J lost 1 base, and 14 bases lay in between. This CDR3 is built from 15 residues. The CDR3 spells CAWSGHRDSSYEQYF. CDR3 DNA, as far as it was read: TGTGCCTGGAGTGGTCACCGGGACTCTTCCTACGAG.

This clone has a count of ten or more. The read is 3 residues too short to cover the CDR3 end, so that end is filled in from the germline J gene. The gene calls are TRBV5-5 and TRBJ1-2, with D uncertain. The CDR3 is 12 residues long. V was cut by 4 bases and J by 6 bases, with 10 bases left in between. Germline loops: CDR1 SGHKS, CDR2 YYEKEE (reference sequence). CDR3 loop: CASSPRGDGYTF. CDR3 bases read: TGTGCCAGCAGCCCGCGGGGTGATGGC.

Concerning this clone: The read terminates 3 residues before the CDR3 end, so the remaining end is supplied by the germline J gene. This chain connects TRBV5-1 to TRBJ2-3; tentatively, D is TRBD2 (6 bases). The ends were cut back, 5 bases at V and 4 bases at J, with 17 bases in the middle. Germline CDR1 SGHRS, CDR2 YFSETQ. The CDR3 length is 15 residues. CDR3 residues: CASRAEVPGADTQYF. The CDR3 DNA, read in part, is TGCGCCAGCAGGGCCGAGGTCCCGGGGGCAGATACG.

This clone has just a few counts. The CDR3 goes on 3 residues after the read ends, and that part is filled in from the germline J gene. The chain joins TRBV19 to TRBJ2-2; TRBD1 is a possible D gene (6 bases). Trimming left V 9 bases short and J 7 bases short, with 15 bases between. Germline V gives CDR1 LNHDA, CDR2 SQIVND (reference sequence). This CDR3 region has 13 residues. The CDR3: CASSGQPRGELFF. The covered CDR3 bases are TGTGCCAGCTCCGGACAGCCGCGCGGGGAG. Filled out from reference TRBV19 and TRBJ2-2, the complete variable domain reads DGGITQSPKYLFRKEGQNVTLSCEQNLNHDAMYWYRQDPGQGLRLIYYSQIVNDFQKGDIAEGYSVSREKKESFPLTVTSAQKNPTAFYLCASSGQPRGELFFGEGSRLTVL.

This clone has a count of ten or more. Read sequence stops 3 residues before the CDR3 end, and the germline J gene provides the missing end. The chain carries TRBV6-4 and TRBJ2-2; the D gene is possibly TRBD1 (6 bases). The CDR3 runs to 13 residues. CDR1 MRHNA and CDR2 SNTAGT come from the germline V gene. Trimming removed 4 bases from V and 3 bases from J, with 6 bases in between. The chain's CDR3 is CASSGTDTGELFF. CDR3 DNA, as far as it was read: TGTGCCAGCAGTGGGACAGACACCGGGGAG.

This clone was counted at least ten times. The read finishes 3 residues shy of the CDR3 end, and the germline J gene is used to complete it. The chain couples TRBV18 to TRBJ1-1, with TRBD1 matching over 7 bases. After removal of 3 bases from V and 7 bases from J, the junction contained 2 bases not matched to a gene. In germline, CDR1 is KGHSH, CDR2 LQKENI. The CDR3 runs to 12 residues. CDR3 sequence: CASSPYRGEAFF. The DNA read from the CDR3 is TGTGCCAGCTCACCCTACAGGGGTGAA.

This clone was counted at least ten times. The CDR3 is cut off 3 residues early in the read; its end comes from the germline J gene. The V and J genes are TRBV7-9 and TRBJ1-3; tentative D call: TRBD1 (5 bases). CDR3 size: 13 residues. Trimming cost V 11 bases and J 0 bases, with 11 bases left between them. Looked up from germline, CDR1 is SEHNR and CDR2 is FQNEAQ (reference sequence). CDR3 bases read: TGTGCCGGGGGGGGAAACTCTGGAAACACC. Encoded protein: CAGGGNSGNT. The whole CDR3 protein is CAGGGNSGNTIYF.

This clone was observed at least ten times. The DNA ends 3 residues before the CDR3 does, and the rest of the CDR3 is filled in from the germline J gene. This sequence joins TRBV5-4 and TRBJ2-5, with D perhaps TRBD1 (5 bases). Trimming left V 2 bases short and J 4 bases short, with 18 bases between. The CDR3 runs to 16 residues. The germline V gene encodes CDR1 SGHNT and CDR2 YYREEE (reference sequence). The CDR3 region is CASSLPTMSGRETQYF. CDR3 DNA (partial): TGTGCCAGCAGCTTACCCACCATGTCAGGGCGAGAGACC.

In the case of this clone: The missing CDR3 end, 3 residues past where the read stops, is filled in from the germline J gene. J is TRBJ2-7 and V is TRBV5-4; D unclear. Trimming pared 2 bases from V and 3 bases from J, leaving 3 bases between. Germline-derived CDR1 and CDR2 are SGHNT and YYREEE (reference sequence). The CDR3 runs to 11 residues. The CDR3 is CASSFGYEQYF. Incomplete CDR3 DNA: TGTGCCAGCAGCTTCGGCTACGAG.

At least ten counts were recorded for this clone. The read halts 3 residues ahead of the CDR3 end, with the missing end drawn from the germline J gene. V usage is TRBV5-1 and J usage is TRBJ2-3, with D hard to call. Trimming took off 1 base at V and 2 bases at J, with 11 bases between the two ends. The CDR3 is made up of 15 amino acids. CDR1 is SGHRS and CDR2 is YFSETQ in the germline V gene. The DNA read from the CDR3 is TGCGCCAGCAGCTTGCAGACGGGTCCCACAGATACG. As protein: CASSLQTGPTDT. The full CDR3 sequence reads CASSLQTGPTDTQYF.

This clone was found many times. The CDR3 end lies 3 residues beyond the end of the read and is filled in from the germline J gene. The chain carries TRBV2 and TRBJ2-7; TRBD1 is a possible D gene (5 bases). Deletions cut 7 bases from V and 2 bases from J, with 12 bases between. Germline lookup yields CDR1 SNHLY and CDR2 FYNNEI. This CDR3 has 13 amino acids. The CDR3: CASKRGSTYEQYF. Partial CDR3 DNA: TGTGCCAGCAAAAGGGGCAGTACCTACGAG.

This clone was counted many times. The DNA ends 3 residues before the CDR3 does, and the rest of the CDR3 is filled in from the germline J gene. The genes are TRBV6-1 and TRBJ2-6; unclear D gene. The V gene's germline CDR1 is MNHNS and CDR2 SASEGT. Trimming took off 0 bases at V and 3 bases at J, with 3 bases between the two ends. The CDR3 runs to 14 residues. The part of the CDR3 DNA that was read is TGTGCCAGCAGTGAAGCCCTTGGGGCCAACGTC. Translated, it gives CASSEALGANV. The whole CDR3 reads CASSEALGANVLTF.

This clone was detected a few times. The CDR3 loop is CASRLAGSYEQYF. The part of the CDR3 DNA that was read is TGCGCCAGCAGACTAGCGGGTAGCTACGAG. J is TRBJ2-7 and V is TRBV10-2, with 9 bases fitting TRBD2. Read sequence stops 3 residues before the CDR3 end, and the germline J gene provides the missing end. Germline CDR1 and CDR2: WSHSY and SAAADI. V shed 6 bases, J shed 3 bases, and the junction held 3 bases outside the gene matches. The CDR3 extends over 13 amino acids.

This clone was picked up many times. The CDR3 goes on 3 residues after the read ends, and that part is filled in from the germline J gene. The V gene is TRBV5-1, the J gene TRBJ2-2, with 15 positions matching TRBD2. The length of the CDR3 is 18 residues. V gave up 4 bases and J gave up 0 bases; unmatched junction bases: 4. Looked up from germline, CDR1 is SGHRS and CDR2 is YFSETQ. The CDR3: CASSTGLAGGPNTGELFF. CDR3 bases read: TGCGCCAGCAGCACGGGACTAGCGGGAGGCCCGAACACCGGGGAG.